Listed below are T cell receptor beta chains from one sample, sequenced in a study of beta chain features in type 1 diabetes. Sequencing was performed with immunoSEQ multiplex PCR; in TCRdb, only in-frame clones are kept and a portion is missing. The sample has more than 150,000 clones; 11% are singletons. The specimen sequenced was central memory CD4+ T cells from blood. Source of these receptors: a man aged 18 to 30 in good health. CDR3s include the opening cysteine and the closing phenylalanine or tryptophan. A D gene is named only where the DNA matches it firmly. A row's size may be missing; if present it is once, few, many or a size class.

D gene: -
clone size: many
V gene: TRBV7-9
J gene: TRBJ1-2
CDR3 protein: CASSLEGRADGYTF
CDR3 DNA: TGTGCCAGCAGCTTAGAAGGCAGGGCTGATGGCTACACCTTC

D gene: -
clone size: -
V gene: TRBV5-4
J gene: TRBJ2-4
CDR3 protein: CASNSRNEGKNIQYF
CDR3 DNA: TGTGCCAGCAATAGCAGGAATGAGGGGAAAAACATTCAGTACTTC

D gene: -
clone size: many
V gene: TRBV16
J gene: TRBJ1-1
CDR3 protein: CASSPYGGVEAFF
CDR3 DNA: TGTGCCAGCAGCCCTTACGGAGGGGTTGAAGCTTTCTTT

D gene: -
clone size: few
V gene: TRBV5-1
J gene: TRBJ1-1
CDR3 protein: CASTYGGRGTEAFF
CDR3 DNA: TGCGCCAGCACGTACGGGGGGCGCGGCACTGAAGCTTTCTTT

D gene: -
clone size: -
V gene: TRBV7-2
J gene: TRBJ2-5
CDR3 protein: CASSRGLPRETQYF
CDR3 DNA: TGTGCCAGCAGCCGGGGACTCCCCAGGGAGACCCAGTACTTC

D gene: TRBD2
clone size: -
V gene: TRBV18
J gene: TRBJ2-7
CDR3 protein: CASSPSGAVGEQYF
CDR3 DNA: TGTGCCAGCTCTCCGAGCGGGGCAGTTGGCGAGCAGTACTTC

D gene: -
clone size: -
V gene: TRBV6-5
J gene: TRBJ2-5
CDR3 protein: CASSPGGETQYF
CDR3 DNA: TGTGCCAGCAGCCCAGGTGGAGAGACCCAGTACTTC

D gene: -
clone size: -
V gene: TRBV7-2
J gene: TRBJ1-3
CDR3 protein: CASSRKIGGTPGNTIYF
CDR3 DNA: TGTGCCAGCAGCCGTAAAATCGGCGGGACACCTGGAAACACCATATATTTT

D gene: -
clone size: many
V gene: TRBV29-1
J gene: TRBJ2-3
CDR3 protein: CSVLQSTDTQYF
CDR3 DNA: TGCAGCGTTCTCCAGTCCACAGATACGCAGTATTTT

D gene: TRBD2
clone size: -
V gene: TRBV9
J gene: TRBJ2-7
CDR3 protein: CASSVVASSGILEQYF
CDR3 DNA: TGTGCCAGCAGCGTAGTAGCGTCTAGCGGGATTCTCGAGCAGTACTTC

D gene: -
clone size: few
V gene: TRBV7-8
J gene: TRBJ1-1
CDR3 protein: CASSFSRGRRDTEAFF
CDR3 DNA: TGTGCCAGCAGCTTCAGCAGGGGCAGAAGGGACACTGAAGCTTTCTTT

D gene: TRBD2
clone size: -
V gene: TRBV10-3
J gene: TRBJ2-3
CDR3 protein: CAISERASGRGTDTQYF
CDR3 DNA: TGTGCCATCAGCGAGCGGGCTAGCGGGAGGGGCACAGATACGCAGTATTTT

D gene: TRBD1
clone size: -
V gene: TRBV10-3
J gene: TRBJ1-1
CDR3 protein: CAISEQGASNTEAFF
CDR3 DNA: TGTGCCATCAGTGAACAGGGGGCCTCGAACACTGAAGCTTTCTTT

D gene: TRBD2
clone size: few
V gene: TRBV18
J gene: TRBJ2-7
CDR3 protein: CASSQERGPVYEQYF
CDR3 DNA: TGTGCCAGCTCACAAGAGCGGGGCCCCGTCTACGAGCAGTACTTC

D gene: -
clone size: -
V gene: TRBV9
J gene: TRBJ1-3
CDR3 protein: CASSAAPGPGNTIYF
CDR3 DNA: TGTGCCAGCAGCGCCGCACCAGGGCCCGGAAACACCATATATTTT

D gene: TRBD2
clone size: few
V gene: TRBV29-1
J gene: TRBJ2-7
CDR3 protein: CSVEREAGEQYF
CDR3 DNA: TGCAGCGTTGAGCGGGAGGCTGGCGAGCAGTACTTC

D gene: -
clone size: few
V gene: TRBV29-1
J gene: TRBJ1-1
CDR3 protein: CSALGQMNTEAFF
CDR3 DNA: TGCAGCGCCCTAGGACAGATGAACACTGAAGCTTTCTTT

D gene: -
clone size: many
V gene: TRBV5-6
J gene: TRBJ2-3
CDR3 protein: CASSLGGPTDTQYF
CDR3 DNA: TGTGCCAGCAGCTTGGGAGGGCCGACAGATACGCAGTATTTT

D gene: -
clone size: -
V gene: TRBV28
J gene: TRBJ1-4
CDR3 protein: CASTAPGENEKLFF
CDR3 DNA: TGTGCCAGCACAGCCCCAGGCGAAAATGAAAAACTGTTTTTT

D gene: -
clone size: -
V gene: TRBV28
J gene: TRBJ1-1
CDR3 protein: CASIVSGTTEAFF
CDR3 DNA: TGTGCCAGCATCGTCTCAGGGACCACTGAAGCTTTCTTT

D gene: -
clone size: -
V gene: TRBV7-6
J gene: TRBJ2-7
CDR3 protein: CASSLDPDGVYEQYF
CDR3 DNA: TGTGCCAGCAGCTTAGATCCGGACGGTGTCTACGAGCAGTACTTC

D gene: -
clone size: -
V gene: TRBV4-2
J gene: TRBJ2-3
CDR3 protein: CASSLAPRQAGDTQYF
CDR3 DNA: TGTGCCAGCAGCTTAGCCCCTAGACAGGCGGGGGATACGCAGTATTTT

D gene: TRBD1
clone size: few
V gene: TRBV7-3
J gene: TRBJ1-2
CDR3 protein: CASSLTGTGVGYTF
CDR3 DNA: TGTGCCAGCAGCTTAACCGGGACAGGGGTCGGCTACACCTTC

D gene: -
clone size: -
V gene: TRBV5-1
J gene: TRBJ2-5
CDR3 protein: CASRSQETQYF
CDR3 DNA: TGCGCCAGCAGAAGCCAAGAGACCCAGTACTTC

D gene: -
clone size: few
V gene: TRBV2
J gene: TRBJ2-3
CDR3 protein: CASSLQVGTDTQYF
CDR3 DNA: TGTGCCAGCAGCCTACAGGTGGGCACAGATACGCAGTATTTT

D gene: TRBD1
clone size: few
V gene: TRBV20-1
J gene: TRBJ1-2
CDR3 protein: CSARQGYGYTF
CDR3 DNA: TGCAGTGCGAGACAGGGCTATGGCTACACCTTC

D gene: TRBD1
clone size: few
V gene: TRBV5-1
J gene: TRBJ2-6
CDR3 protein: CASSFQGAAGANVLTF
CDR3 DNA: TGCGCCAGCAGCTTCCAGGGGGCAGCTGGGGCCAACGTCCTGACTTTC

D gene: -
clone size: -
V gene: TRBV7-3
J gene: TRBJ2-3
CDR3 protein: CASSLTTAAVGKDTQYF
CDR3 DNA: TGTGCCAGCAGCTTAACGACGGCGGCAGTTGGGAAAGATACGCAGTATTTT

D gene: -
clone size: few
V gene: TRBV30
J gene: TRBJ1-1
CDR3 protein: CAWSPKQLEAFF
CDR3 DNA: TGTGCCTGGAGCCCCAAACAGCTAGAAGCTTTCTTT

D gene: TRBD1
clone size: few
V gene: TRBV7-2
J gene: TRBJ2-7
CDR3 protein: CASSRRDRLGFEQYF
CDR3 DNA: TGTGCCAGCAGCCGACGGGACAGGCTGGGTTTCGAGCAGTACTTC

D gene: -
clone size: -
V gene: TRBV7-2
J gene: TRBJ2-7
CDR3 protein: CASSPARRRNEQYF
CDR3 DNA: TGTGCCAGCAGTCCTGCCCGGCGGCGGAACGAGCAGTACTTC

D gene: TRBD1
clone size: -
V gene: TRBV11-3
J gene: TRBJ2-5
CDR3 protein: CASSLEGTGGSQYF
CDR3 DNA: TGTGCCAGCAGCTTAGAAGGGACAGGGGGATCCCAGTACTTC

D gene: TRBD1
clone size: few
V gene: TRBV14
J gene: TRBJ1-2
CDR3 protein: CASSQERTGGYTF
CDR3 DNA: TGTGCCAGCAGCCAAGAAAGGACAGGCGGCTACACCTTC

D gene: -
clone size: few
V gene: TRBV21-1
J gene: TRBJ1-2
CDR3 protein: CASSNRINYGYTF
CDR3 DNA: TGTGCCAGCAGCAACAGGATTAACTATGGCTACACCTTC

D gene: TRBD2
clone size: few
V gene: TRBV30
J gene: TRBJ2-1
CDR3 protein: CAWSVAGGRYEQFF
CDR3 DNA: TGTGCCTGGAGTGTAGCGGGGGGGCGTTATGAGCAGTTCTTC